Below, 8 T cell receptor beta chains from the same sample are listed, as sequenced in a study of blood T cell repertoires in COVID-19. TCRdb keeps only in-frame clones here, not all; method: immunoSEQ multiplex PCR. The table lists about 56,000 clones, about 88% of them singletons, with about 46% in the top ten. The sample taken for sequencing was peripheral blood. These receptor sequences come from a woman aged 60-75 years with COVID-19, enrolled during active disease.

This chain connects TRBV9 to TRBJ1-1; D not resolved. The CDR3 consists of 12 residues. Between the trimmed V and J ends, which lost 4 bases and 0 bases, there was a span of 4 bases. Per germline, CDR1 SGDLS and CDR2 YYNGEE. This CDR3 reads CASSPMNTEAFF. The CDR3 region has the DNA TGTGCCAGCAGCCCAATGAACACTGAAGCTTTCTTT.

This clone showed up just a few times. The rearrangement links TRBV11-2 to TRBJ1-6; no clear D. Trimming cost V 1 base and J 6 bases, with 16 bases left between them. Germline CDR1 is SGHAT and CDR2 is FQNNGV. This CDR3 comprises 17 residues. CDR3 sequence reads: CASSLGSMGVLNSPLHF. CDR3 nucleotide sequence: TGTGCCAGCAGCTTAGGTAGTATGGGAGTCCTTAATTCACCCCTCCACTTT.

The V call is TRBV19, the J call TRBJ1-1; D gene unclear. The germline V and J ends were trimmed by 5 bases and 2 bases, with 9 bases remaining between them. The CDR3 runs to 13 residues. CDR1 is LNHDA and CDR2 is SQIVND in the germline V gene (reference sequence). CDR3 bases: TGTGCCAGTAGTTCCGCACTAAACACTGAAGCTTTCTTT. Translated, it gives CASSSALNTEAFF.

The count of this clone is one. The chain recombines TRBV6-6 with TRBJ2-7; TRBD1 matches 7 bases. CDR3 length: 15 amino acids. V lost 0 bases and J lost 2; bases outside the gene matches: 4. In germline, CDR1 is MNHNY, CDR2 SVGAGI (reference sequence). CDR3 protein: CASSYSGQGAYEQYF. The CDR3 DNA is TGTGCCAGCAGTTACTCGGGGCAGGGGGCCTACGAGCAGTACTTC.

The rearrangement joins TRBV12-5 to TRBJ1-1; D is uncertain. Deletions cut 3 bases from V and 1 base from J, with 6 bases between. Germline CDR1 is LGHNT and CDR2 is FRNRAP. The CDR3 has 13 amino acids. The CDR3: CASGFSRNTEAFF. The CDR3 nucleotides are TGTGCTAGTGGTTTCTCCAGGAACACTGAAGCTTTCTTT.

This clone has a single count. The chain couples TRBV30 to TRBJ1-4; D is unclear. Per the germline V gene, CDR1 is GTSNPN and CDR2 is SVGIG (reference sequence). The CDR3 contains 9 residues. The V gene lost 8 bases and the J gene lost 12 bases, with 10 bases spanning the gap. CDR3 in DNA: TGTGCCCCTAGGAGGGAACTGTTTTTT. Translating it yields CAPRRELFF. The whole variable domain, filled in from reference TRBV30 and TRBJ1-4, reads SQTIHQWPATLVQPVGSPLSLECTVEGTSNPNLYWYRQAAGRGLQLLFYSVGIGQISSEVPQNLSASRPQDRQFILSSKKLLLSDSGFYLCAPRRELFFGSGTQLSVL.

This clone was counted a single time. This rearrangement joins TRBV9 to TRBJ2-7; TRBD2 might be the D (5 bases). Per the germline V gene, CDR1 is SGDLS and CDR2 is YYNGEE. V lost 3 bases, J lost 6 bases, and 13 bases lay in between. The length of the CDR3 is 13 residues. This chain's CDR3 is CASSDERETEQYF. CDR3 nucleotides: TGTGCCAGCAGCGACGAAAGGGAGACCGAGCAGTACTTC.

This rearrangement joins TRBV11-3 to TRBJ2-3, with D possibly matching TRBD1 (6 bases). V lost 2 bases and J 1 base, leaving 16 bases between the germline ends. There are 17 residues in the CDR3. CDR1 SGHNT and CDR2 YENEEA come from the germline V gene. In nucleotides, the CDR3 is TGTGCCAGCAGCTTAACATGGGGAAGACAGGGCACAGATACGCAGTATTTT. As protein: CASSLTWGRQGTDTQYF. The variable domain in full, completed from reference TRBV11-3 and TRBJ2-3, reads EAGVVQSPRYKIIEKKQPVAFWCNPISGHNTLYWYLQNLGQGPELLIRYENEEAVDDSQLPKDRFSAERLKGVDSTLKIQPAELGDSAVYLCASSLTWGRQGTDTQYFGPGTRLTVL.